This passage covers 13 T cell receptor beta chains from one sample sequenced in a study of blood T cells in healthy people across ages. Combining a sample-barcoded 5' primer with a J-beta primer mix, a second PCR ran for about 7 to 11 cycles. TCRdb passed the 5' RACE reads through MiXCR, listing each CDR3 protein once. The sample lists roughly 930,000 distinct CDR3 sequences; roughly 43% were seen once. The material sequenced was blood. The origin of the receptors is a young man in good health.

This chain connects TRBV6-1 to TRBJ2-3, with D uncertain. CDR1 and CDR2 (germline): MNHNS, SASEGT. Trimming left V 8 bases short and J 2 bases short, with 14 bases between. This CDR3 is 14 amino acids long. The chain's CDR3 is CASGGRQFTDTQYF. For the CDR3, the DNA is TGTGCCAGCGGCGGACGGCAATTCACAGATACGCAGTATTTT.

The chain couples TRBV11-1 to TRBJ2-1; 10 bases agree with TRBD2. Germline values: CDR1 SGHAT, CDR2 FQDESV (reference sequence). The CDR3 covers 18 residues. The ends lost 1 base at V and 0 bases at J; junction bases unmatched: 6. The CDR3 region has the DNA TGTGCCAGCAGCTTAGTTTGGTCTAGCGGGGGCTCCTACAATGAGCAGTTCTTC. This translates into CASSLVWSSGGSYNEQFF.

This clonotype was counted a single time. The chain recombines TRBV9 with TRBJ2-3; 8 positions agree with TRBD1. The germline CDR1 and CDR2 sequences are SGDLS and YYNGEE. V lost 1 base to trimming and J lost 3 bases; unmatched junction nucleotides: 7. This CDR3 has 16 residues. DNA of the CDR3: TGTGCCAGCAGCGTACATGGACAGGGAGTGACAGATACGCAGTATTTT. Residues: CASSVHGQGVTDTQYF.

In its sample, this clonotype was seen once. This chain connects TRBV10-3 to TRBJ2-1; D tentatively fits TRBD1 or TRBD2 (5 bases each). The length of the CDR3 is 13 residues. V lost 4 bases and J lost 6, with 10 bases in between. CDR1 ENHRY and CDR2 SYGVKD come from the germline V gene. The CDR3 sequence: CAISAGTTNEQFF. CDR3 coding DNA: TGTGCCATCAGTGCAGGGACCACCAATGAGCAGTTCTTC.

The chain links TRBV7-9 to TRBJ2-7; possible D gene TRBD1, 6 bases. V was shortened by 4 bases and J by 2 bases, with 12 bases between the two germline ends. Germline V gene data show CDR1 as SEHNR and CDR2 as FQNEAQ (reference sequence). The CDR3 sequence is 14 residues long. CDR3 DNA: TGTGCCAGCAGCTCTAGGGACACGACCTACGAGCAGTACTTC. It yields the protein CASSSRDTTYEQYF.

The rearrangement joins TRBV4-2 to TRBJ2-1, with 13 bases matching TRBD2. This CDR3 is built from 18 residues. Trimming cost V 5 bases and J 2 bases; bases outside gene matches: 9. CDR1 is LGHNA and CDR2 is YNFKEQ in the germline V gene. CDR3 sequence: CASSANKLAGGTYNEQFF. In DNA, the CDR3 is TGTGCCAGCAGCGCGAACAAACTAGCGGGGGGGACCTACAATGAGCAGTTCTTC.

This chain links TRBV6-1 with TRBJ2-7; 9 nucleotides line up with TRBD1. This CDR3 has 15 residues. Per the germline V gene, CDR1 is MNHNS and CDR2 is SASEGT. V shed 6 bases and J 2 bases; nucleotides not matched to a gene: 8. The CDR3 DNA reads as TGTGCCAGCAGGGGGACAGGGTCTTCCGCCTACGAGCAGTACTTC. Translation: CASRGTGSSAYEQYF.

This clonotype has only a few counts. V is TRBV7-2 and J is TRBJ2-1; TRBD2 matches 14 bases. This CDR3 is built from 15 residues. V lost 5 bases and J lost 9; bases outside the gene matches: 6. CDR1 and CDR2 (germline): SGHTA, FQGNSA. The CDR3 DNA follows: TGTGCCAGCAGCAAGACTAGCGGGGGGGCGGTTGAGCAGTTCTTC. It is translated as CASSKTSGGAVEQFF.

The CDR3, as DNA: TGTGCCAGCAGTTACGGGACTCCGAGCTCCTACGAGCAGTACTTC. Encoded protein: CASSYGTPSSYEQYF. The V gene is TRBV27, the J gene TRBJ2-7; a possible D gene is TRBD2 (6 bases). Germline V gene lookup returns CDR1 MNHEY and CDR2 SMNVEV (reference sequence). CDR3 length equals 15 residues. V shed 4 bases and J shed 0 bases, with 13 bases lying between them.

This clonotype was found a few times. The CDR3 protein is CSGAFASEQYF. The CDR3 DNA follows: TGCAGCGGGGCATTTGCGAGCGAGCAGTACTTC. V and J are TRBV29-1 and TRBJ2-7; D gene uncertain. CDR3 length: 11 amino acids. Trimming removed 7 bases at V and 6 bases at J, with 13 bases between. Germline lookup yields CDR1 SQVTM and CDR2 ANQGSEA.

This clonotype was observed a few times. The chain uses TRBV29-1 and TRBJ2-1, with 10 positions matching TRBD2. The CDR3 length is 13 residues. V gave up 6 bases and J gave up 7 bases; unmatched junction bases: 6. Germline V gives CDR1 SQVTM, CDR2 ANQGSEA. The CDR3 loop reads CSVSGGALNEQFF. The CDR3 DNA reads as TGCAGCGTGAGCGGGGGGGCCTTGAATGAGCAGTTCTTC.

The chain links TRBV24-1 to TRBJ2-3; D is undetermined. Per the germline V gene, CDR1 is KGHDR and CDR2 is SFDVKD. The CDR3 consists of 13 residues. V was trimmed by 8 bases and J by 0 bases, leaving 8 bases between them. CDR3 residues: CATKEQSTDTQYF. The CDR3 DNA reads TGTGCCACCAAAGAGCAGAGCACAGATACGCAGTATTTT.

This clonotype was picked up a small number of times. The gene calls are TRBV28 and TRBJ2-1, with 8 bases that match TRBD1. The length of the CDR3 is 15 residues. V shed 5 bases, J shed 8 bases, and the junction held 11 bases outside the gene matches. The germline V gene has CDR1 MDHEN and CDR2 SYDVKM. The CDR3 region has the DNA TGTGCCAGCAGTGGTAACCCGACAGGGGACCATGAGCAGTTCTTC. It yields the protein CASSGNPTGDHEQFF.